These 13 T cell receptor beta chains originate from one sample sequenced in a study of shared clonotypes between healthy human individuals. Profiled with immunoSEQ multiplex PCR; TCRdb holds only in-frame clones, not every one. The sample holds around 1.5 million clones; approximately 98% are singletons and the top ten take roughly 0.42%. Sequences were obtained from naive CD4+ T cells sorted from blood. Documented subset: CD45RA+ positively selected. The receptor source for this set is a man aged 25-45 years in good health.

The rearrangement uses TRBV5-4 and TRBJ2-3; unclear D gene. The V end was cut by 7 bases, the J end by 1 base, with 19 bases between. Germline CDR1 is SGHNT and CDR2 is YYREEE (reference sequence). The CDR3 extends over 16 amino acids. CDR3 protein: CASGSMAVDGTDTQYF. As DNA, the CDR3 is TGTGCCAGCGGCTCGATGGCGGTTGATGGCACAGATACGCAGTATTTT.

Comment on this clone: The limits of the CDR3 on the DNA are not certain, so only TCRdb's listed CDR3 is given. The rearrangement uses TRBV5-6 and TRBJ2-7; the table's D gene call, TRBD2, was not cross checked with the DNA. Termini included, the CDR3 measures 16 amino acids. Germline-derived CDR1 and CDR2 are SGHDT and YYEEEE. The CDR3 region is CASSFLWTGGPYEQYF.

Concerning this clone itself: Distinct nucleotide sequences in the sample also encode this CDR3. The chain has TRBV4-3 and TRBJ2-5; D is unresolved. The CDR3 runs to 14 residues. V lost 1 base to trimming and J lost 2 bases, with 8 bases between them. Germline assignment: CDR1 LGHNA and CDR2 YSLEER. CDR3 sequence (DNA): TGCGCCAGCAGCCAAGGGCTGGGGCAAGAGACCCAGTACTTC. Its protein product is CASSQGLGQETQYF.

V and J are TRBV7-3 and TRBJ1-1; possibly TRBD1 for D (5 bases). V lost 6 bases, J lost 4 bases, and 12 bases lay in between. The germline V gene has CDR1 SGHTA and CDR2 FQGTGA. The CDR3 extends over 13 amino acids. The CDR3 loop reads CASRLAGTTEAFF. Here the CDR3 DNA reads TGTGCCAGCAGGTTAGCAGGGACCACTGAAGCTTTCTTT.

The chain couples TRBV29-1 to TRBJ2-3; TRBD1 might be the D (6 bases). Germline V gives CDR1 SQVTM, CDR2 ANQGSEA. The ends were cut back, 8 bases at V and 0 bases at J, with 15 bases in the middle. This CDR3 has 14 amino acids. The CDR3 spells CSCTGYPSTDTQYF. In nucleotides, the CDR3 is TGCAGCTGTACAGGGTACCCTAGCACAGATACGCAGTATTTT.

CDR3: CASSQVLTGGHLSGANVLTF. The DNA for the CDR3 is TGCGCCAGCAGTCAAGTTTTAACAGGGGGCCACCTGTCTGGGGCCAACGTCCTGACTTTC. J is TRBJ2-6 and V is TRBV23-1; 9 bases are shared with TRBD1. TRBV23-1 is designated an ORF whose function remains uncertain. This CDR3 spans 20 amino acids. The V segment lost 2 bases and the J segment 1 base; nucleotides outside the gene matches: 12.

This chain joins TRBV6-5 and TRBJ2-7, with TRBD1 matching 9 bases. CDR3 length: 13 residues. Losses at the gene ends were 11 bases for V and 4 bases for J; bases not matched to a gene: 9. The germline V gene encodes CDR1 MNHEY and CDR2 SVGAGI. The CDR3 region has the DNA TGTGCCGTGTGGGACAGGGCAGGATACGAGCAGTACTTC. Translation: CAVWDRAGYEQYF.

The gene calls are TRBV18 and TRBJ2-3; D not resolved. Deletions cut 6 bases from V and 0 bases from J, with 13 bases between. CDR3 length: 15 residues. Germline CDR1 KGHSH, CDR2 LQKENI. CDR3 in amino acids: CASSHTFTSTDTQYF. The CDR3 DNA reads as TGTGCCAGCTCTCATACCTTCACTAGCACAGATACGCAGTATTTT.

Only one count was recorded for this clone. The V gene is TRBV5-6, the J gene TRBJ1-3, with a tentative D call TRBD1 (5 bases). Germline V gives CDR1 SGHDT, CDR2 YYEEEE. The germline V and J ends were trimmed by 4 bases and 0 bases, with 11 bases remaining between them. This CDR3 comprises 15 residues. In nucleotides, the CDR3 is TGTGCCAGCAGCGAGGCAGGGTTCTCTGGAAACACCATATATTTT. Its translation: CASSEAGFSGNTIYF.

Concerning this clone itself: This same CDR3 is encoded by further DNA sequences in the sample. V and J are TRBV29-1 and TRBJ2-7; D is possibly TRBD2 (6 bases). The CDR3 length is 12 residues. CDR1 is SQVTM and CDR2 is ANQGSEA in the germline V gene. Trimming took 6 bases from V and 4 from J, leaving 13 bases between them. DNA of the CDR3: TGCAGCGTCGGCCGCGGGACGTACGAGCAGTACTTC. Translated, it gives CSVGRGTYEQYF.

The chain uses TRBV27 and TRBJ1-5; no reliable D call. Trimming pared 3 bases from V and 5 bases from J, leaving 14 bases between. CDR1 is MNHEY, CDR2 SMNVEV, per germline (reference sequence). This CDR3 has 15 amino acids. CDR3 nucleotides: TGTGCCAGCAGTTTGGCCCGGGTTGGGGATCAGCCCCAGCATTTT. Its protein product is CASSLARVGDQPQHF.

The V call is TRBV7-2, the J call TRBJ1-1, with 9 bases lining up with TRBD1. CDR3 size: 15 residues. Looked up from germline, CDR1 is SGHTA and CDR2 is FQGNSA. Trimming cost V 4 bases and J 4 bases; bases outside gene matches: 7. The CDR3 here is CASSSLGQGLTEAFF. CDR3 coding DNA: TGTGCCAGCAGCTCGCTTGGACAGGGGCTCACTGAAGCTTTCTTT.

The chain has TRBV7-9 and TRBJ1-3; perhaps TRBD1 as D (6 bases). CDR1 SEHNR and CDR2 FQNEAQ come from the germline V gene (reference sequence). The CDR3 spans 17 residues. The V gene lost 2 bases and the J gene lost 4 bases, with 18 bases spanning the gap. For the CDR3, the DNA is TGTGCCAGCAGCTTAAAAGGACAGTTTATCTCCGGAAACACCATATATTTT. Its translation: CASSLKGQFISGNTIYF.